Included here is one T cell receptor (beta chain) sequence, with context. The antigen remains unidentified. Any patient presenting with uncontrolled infection, other autoimmune disease, pregnancy or lactation was left out. Using RNA transcripts as the source, TCR beta CDR3 regions were amplified. The HTBI primer set was used in a first-round RT-PCR of the TCR CDR3. In TCRdb, the multiplex PCR reads were re-called with MiXCR into one record per CDR3 protein. The data hold around 580,000 distinct CDR3 sequences, with more than 45% observed a single time. These data are taken from a study of T cells in Graves' hyperthyroidism and ophthalmopathy. General study results and limits: Ophthalmopathy was identified by the model a median roughly 6.5 months ahead of onset.

Germline CDR1 is SNHLY and CDR2 is FYNNEI. This CDR3 comprises 13 residues. V was shortened by 10 bases and J by 5 bases, with 17 bases between the two germline ends. The V and J genes are TRBV2 and TRBJ1-2; possible D gene TRBD1, 6 bases. This receptor was identified in a woman aged 18-30 years with Graves' hyperthyroidism. Sequencing used peripheral blood or thyroid tissue (not recorded which). In DNA form, the CDR3 reads TGTGCCAACAAGACGGACAGCAGTTATGGCTACACCTTC. Residues: CANKTDSSYGYTF.